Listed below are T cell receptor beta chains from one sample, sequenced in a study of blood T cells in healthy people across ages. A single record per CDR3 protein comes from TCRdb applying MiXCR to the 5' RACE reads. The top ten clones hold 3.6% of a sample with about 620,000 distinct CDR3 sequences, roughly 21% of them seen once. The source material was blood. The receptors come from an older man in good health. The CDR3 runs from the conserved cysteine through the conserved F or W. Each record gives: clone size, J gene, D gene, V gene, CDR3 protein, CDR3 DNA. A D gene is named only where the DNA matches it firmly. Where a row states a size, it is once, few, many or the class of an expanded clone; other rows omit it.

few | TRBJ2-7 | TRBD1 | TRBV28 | CASSSGQGREQYF | TGTGCCAGCAGTTCAGGACAGGGGCGCGAGCAGTACTTC
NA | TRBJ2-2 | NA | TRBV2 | CASSEQGGAAGELFF | TGTGCCAGCAGTGAGCAGGGGGGAGCGGCCGGGGAGCTGTTTTTT
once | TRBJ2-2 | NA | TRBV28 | CASKASTGELFF | TGTGCCAGCAAGGCCAGCACCGGGGAGCTGTTTTTT
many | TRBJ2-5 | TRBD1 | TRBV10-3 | CATGQGLQETQYF | TGTGCCACCGGACAGGGCCTTCAAGAGACCCAGTACTTC
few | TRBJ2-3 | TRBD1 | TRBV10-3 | CAISTDRGTMADTQYF | TGTGCCATCAGCACGGACAGGGGCACAATGGCAGATACGCAGTATTTT
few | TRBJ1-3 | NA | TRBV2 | CASRGTFSGNTIYF | TGTGCCAGCAGGGGCACCTTCTCTGGAAACACCATATATTTT
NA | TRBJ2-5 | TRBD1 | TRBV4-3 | CASSQVLGQRLETQYF | TGCGCCAGCAGCCAAGTTTTGGGACAGAGACTAGAGACCCAGTACTTC
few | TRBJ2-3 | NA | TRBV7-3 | CASSLYGSSTDTQYF | TGTGCCAGCAGCTTATACGGGAGTTCCACAGATACGCAGTATTTT
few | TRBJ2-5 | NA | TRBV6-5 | CASNPSRILQETQYF | TGTGCCAGCAACCCCAGCAGGATACTCCAAGAGACCCAGTACTTC
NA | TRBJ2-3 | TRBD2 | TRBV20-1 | CSASARLATSTDTQYF | TGCAGTGCTAGCGCGAGACTAGCAACTAGCACAGATACGCAGTATTTT
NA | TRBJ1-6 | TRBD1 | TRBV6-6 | CASSSTGQDNNSPLHF | TGTGCCAGCAGTTCTACAGGACAGGACAATAATTCACCCCTCCACTTT
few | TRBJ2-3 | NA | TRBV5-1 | CASSSEVGADTQYF | TGCGCCAGCAGCTCGGAGGTAGGGGCAGATACGCAGTATTTT
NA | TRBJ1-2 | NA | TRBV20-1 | CSAYGGDGYTF | TGCAGTGCTTATGGGGGGGACGGCTACACCTTC
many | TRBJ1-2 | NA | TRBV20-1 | CSAKTGETNYGYTF | TGCAGTGCTAAAACAGGAGAGACTAACTATGGCTACACCTTC
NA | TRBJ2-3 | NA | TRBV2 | CASSIRESTDTQYF | TGTGCCAGCAGTATCAGGGAGTCCACAGATACGCAGTATTTT
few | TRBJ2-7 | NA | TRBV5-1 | CASSLGTPPYEQYF | TGCGCCAGCAGCTTGGGCACTCCACCCTACGAGCAGTACTTC
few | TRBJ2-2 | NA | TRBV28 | CASMGFTGELFF | TGTGCCAGCATGGGGTTCACCGGGGAGCTGTTTTTT
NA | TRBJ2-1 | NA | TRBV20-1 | CSAEALGRNEQFF | TGCAGTGCTGAGGCTTTGGGGCGCAATGAGCAGTTCTTC
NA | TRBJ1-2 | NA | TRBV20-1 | CSATKGITYGYTF | TGCAGTGCCACCAAAGGGATTACTTATGGCTACACCTTC
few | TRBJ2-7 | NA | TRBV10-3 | CAIHPPTSRPRGVQYF | TGTGCCATCCATCCCCCTACTAGCCGCCCCCGCGGAGTGCAGTACTTC
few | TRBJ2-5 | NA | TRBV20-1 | CSARDWAGPEETQYF | TGCAGTGCTAGAGATTGGGCTGGGCCAGAAGAGACCCAGTACTTC
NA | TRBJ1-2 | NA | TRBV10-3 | CAISESGASYTF | TGTGCCATCAGTGAGTCTGGGGCAAGCTACACCTTC
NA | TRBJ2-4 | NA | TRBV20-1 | CSARRPEPKNIQYF | TGCAGTGCTAGAAGGCCAGAACCGAAAAACATTCAGTACTTC
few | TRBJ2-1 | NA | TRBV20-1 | CSARGLAPSSYNEQFF | TGCAGTGCTAGAGGTCTAGCACCGAGCTCCTACAATGAGCAGTTCTTC
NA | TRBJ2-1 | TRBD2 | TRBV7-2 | CASSPGLAGVVTNEQFF | TGTGCCAGCAGCCCAGGACTAGCGGGAGTCGTTACCAATGAGCAGTTCTTC
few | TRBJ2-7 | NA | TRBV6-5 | CASGNYYSYEQYF | TGTGCCAGCGGGAACTACTACTCCTACGAGCAGTACTTC
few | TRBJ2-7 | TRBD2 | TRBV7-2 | CASSLDLAGPSEQYF | TGTGCCAGCAGCTTAGATCTAGCGGGCCCCTCTGAGCAGTACTTC
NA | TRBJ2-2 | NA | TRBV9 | CASSVGGTDTGELFF | TGTGCCAGCAGCGTAGGGGGGACGGACACCGGGGAGCTGTTTTTT
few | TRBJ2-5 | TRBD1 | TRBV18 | CASSPAGGRETQYF | TGTGCCAGCTCACCGGCAGGGGGCAGGGAGACCCAGTACTTC
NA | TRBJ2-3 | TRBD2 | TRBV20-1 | CSARAPLAGSSTDTQYF | TGCAGTGCTAGAGCCCCCCTAGCGGGAAGTAGCACAGATACGCAGTATTTT
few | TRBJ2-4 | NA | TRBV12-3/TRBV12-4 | CASSYGTSNIQYF | TGTGCCAGCAGTTACGGGACCTCCAACATTCAGTACTTC
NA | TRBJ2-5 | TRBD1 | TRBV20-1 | CSARQVQGVGETQYF | TGCAGTGCTAGGCAGGTCCAGGGGGTCGGAGAGACCCAGTACTTC
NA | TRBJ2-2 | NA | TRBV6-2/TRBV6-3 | CASRRAGSTGELFF | TGTGCCAGTCGGAGGGCTGGCTCCACCGGGGAGCTGTTTTTT
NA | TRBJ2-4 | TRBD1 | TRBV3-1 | CASSQDGQGPAKNIQYF | TGTGCCAGCAGCCAAGACGGACAGGGACCAGCCAAAAACATTCAGTACTTC
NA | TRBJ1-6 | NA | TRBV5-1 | CASSLDGVGSSPLHF | TGCGCCAGCAGCTTAGACGGGGTAGGGAGTTCACCCCTCCACTTT
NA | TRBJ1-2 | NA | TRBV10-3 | CAISANQGSYGYTF | TGTGCCATAAGTGCAAATCAGGGGAGCTATGGCTACACCTTC
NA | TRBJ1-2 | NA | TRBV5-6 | CASSFPPRTAEIYGYTF | TGTGCCAGCAGCTTTCCCCCCCGGACCGCTGAAATCTATGGCTACACCTTC
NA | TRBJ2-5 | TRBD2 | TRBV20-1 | CSAPGVAGVQETQYF | TGCAGTGCCCCTGGGGTAGCGGGAGTACAAGAGACCCAGTACTTC
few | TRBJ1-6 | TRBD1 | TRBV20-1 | CSARDSSYNSPLHF | TGCAGTGCCCGGGACAGCTCCTATAATTCACCCCTCCACTTT
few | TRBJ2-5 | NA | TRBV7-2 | CASSPRASTSFQETQYF | TGTGCCAGCAGCCCGCGGGCCTCAACGTCTTTCCAAGAGACCCAGTACTTC
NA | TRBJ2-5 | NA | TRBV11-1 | CASSFKQGRKRETQYF | TGTGCCAGCAGCTTTAAACAGGGACGCAAGAGAGAGACCCAGTACTTC
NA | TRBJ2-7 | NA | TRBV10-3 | CAIKQDYEQYF | TGTGCCATCAAACAGGACTACGAGCAGTACTTC
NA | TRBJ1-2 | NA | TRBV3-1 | CASSQGLSTNYGYTF | TGTGCCAGCAGCCAAGGACTCTCAACAAACTATGGCTACACCTTC
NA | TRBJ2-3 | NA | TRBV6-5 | CASGGFFSTDTQYF | TGTGCCAGCGGGGGGTTCTTTAGCACAGATACGCAGTATTTT
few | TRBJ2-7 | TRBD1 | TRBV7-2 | CASSFMDRLSTSSYEQYF | TGTGCCAGCAGCTTTATGGACAGGCTTTCTACGAGCTCCTACGAGCAGTACTTC
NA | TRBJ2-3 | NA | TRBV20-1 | CSARDLAYDMQYF | TGCAGTGCTAGAGATCTGGCATACGATATGCAGTATTTT
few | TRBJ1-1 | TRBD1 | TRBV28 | CASSLTGRTEAFF | TGTGCCAGCAGTTTGACAGGGAGGACTGAAGCTTTCTTT
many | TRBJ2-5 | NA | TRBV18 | CASSPRPVQETQYF | TGTGCCAGCTCACCACGCCCGGTTCAAGAGACCCAGTACTTC
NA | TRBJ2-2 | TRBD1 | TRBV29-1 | CSALTGTTGELFF | TGCAGCGCCCTGACAGGGACCACCGGGGAGCTGTTTTTT
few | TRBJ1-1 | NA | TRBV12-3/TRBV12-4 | CAGSLGGQRMAAFF | TGTGCCGGCAGTTTAGGCGGACAAAGAATGGCGGCTTTCTTT
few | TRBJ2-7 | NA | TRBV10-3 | CAISVRGGEQYF | TGTGCCATCAGTGTCCGCGGTGGAGAGCAGTACTTC
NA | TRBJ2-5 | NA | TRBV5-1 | CASSLELGFGETQYF | TGCGCCAGCAGCTTGGAGCTAGGTTTCGGAGAGACCCAGTACTTC
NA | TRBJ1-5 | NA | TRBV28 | CASTSGYQLQHF | TGTGCCAGCACCTCAGGGTATCAGCTCCAGCATTTT
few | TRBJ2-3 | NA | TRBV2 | CASSDVKGGTDTQYF | TGTGCCAGCAGTGACGTGAAGGGTGGCACAGATACGCAGTATTTT
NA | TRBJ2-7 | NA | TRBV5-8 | CASSRRVGPTYEQYF | TGTGCCAGCAGCCGCCGGGTAGGCCCAACCTACGAGCAGTACTTC